This T cell receptor beta chain was captured by sequencing in a study of Graves' ophthalmopathy and Graves' hyperthyroidism. Amplification of the TCR beta CDR3 regions used RNA transcripts (as template). An initial RT-PCR round employing HTBI primers preceded a second-round multiplex PCR. TCRdb reprocessed the multiplex PCR reads with MiXCR, giving one entry per CDR3 protein. The profile shows hundreds of thousands of distinct CDR3 sequences, approximately 21% of them singletons. In regard to this clonotype: No antigen is known for it. It may be a read error: a sequence one base away is much more abundant.

CDR1 is SGHTA, CDR2 FQGNSA, per germline. CDR3 size: 14 residues. V lost 5 bases to trimming and J lost 3 bases, with 14 bases between them. Study results and limitations: Also, most clonotypes expanded in the thyroid above 0.001 frequency appeared in blood.

The rearrangement links TRBV7-2 to TRBJ2-7, with D possibly matching TRBD1 (5 bases). This TCR was recovered from a woman aged 18-35 years with stable Graves' hyperthyroidism. Sequencing used peripheral blood. CDR3 DNA sequence: TGTGCCAGCAGCGAAAGACAGAGGCACTACGAGCAGTACTTC. Its protein product is CASSERQRHYEQYF.